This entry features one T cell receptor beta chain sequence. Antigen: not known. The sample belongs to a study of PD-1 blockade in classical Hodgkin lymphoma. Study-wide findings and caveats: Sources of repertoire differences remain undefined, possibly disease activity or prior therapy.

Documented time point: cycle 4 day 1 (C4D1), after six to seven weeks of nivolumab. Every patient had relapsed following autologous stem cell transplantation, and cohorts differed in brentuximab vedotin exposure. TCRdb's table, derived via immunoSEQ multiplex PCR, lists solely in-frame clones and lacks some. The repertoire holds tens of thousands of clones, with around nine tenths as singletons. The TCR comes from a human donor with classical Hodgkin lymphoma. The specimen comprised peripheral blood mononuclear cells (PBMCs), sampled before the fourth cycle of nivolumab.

CDR3 in DNA: TGTGCCAGTAGGCTCGTATATAGGGGAGGGGGTCAGCCCCAGCATTTT. It translates to CASRLVYRGGGQPQHF. The genes are TRBV19 and TRBJ1-5; D might be TRBD1 (6 bases). The V end lost 6 bases, the J end lost 6 bases, and 21 bases lay between the germline ends. Germline V lookup: CDR1 LNHDA, CDR2 SQIVND (reference sequence). The length of the CDR3 is 16 residues.